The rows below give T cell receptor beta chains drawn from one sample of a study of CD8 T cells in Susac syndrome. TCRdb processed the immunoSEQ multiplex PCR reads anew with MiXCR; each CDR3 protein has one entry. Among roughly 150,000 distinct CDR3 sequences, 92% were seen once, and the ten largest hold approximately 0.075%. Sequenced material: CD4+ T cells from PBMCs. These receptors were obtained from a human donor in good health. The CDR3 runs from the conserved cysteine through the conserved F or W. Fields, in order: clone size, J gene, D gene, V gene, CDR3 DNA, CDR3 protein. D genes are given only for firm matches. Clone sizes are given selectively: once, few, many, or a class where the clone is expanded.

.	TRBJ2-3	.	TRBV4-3	TGCGCCAGCAGCCAAAATAGCGCCTCTAGCACAGATACGCAGTATTTT	CASSQNSASSTDTQYF
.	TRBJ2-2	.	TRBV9	TGTGCCAGCAGCGTAGCCTCCGGGGAGCTGTTTTTT	CASSVASGELFF
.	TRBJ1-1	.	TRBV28	TGTGCCAGCAGTCCCCGTCGCAGAGGGCTCACTGAAGCTTTCTTT	CASSPRRRGLTEAFF
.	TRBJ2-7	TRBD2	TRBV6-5	TGTGCCAGCACGGGAGGGCCCTACGAGCAGTACTTC	CASTGGPYEQYF
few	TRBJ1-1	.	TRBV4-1	TGCGCCAGCAGCCAAGATTATCAGGGTGGCACTGAAGCTTTCTTT	CASSQDYQGGTEAFF
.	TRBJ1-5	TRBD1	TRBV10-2	TGCGCCAGCACCCTGACAGGGTGGGATCAGCCCCAGCATTTT	CASTLTGWDQPQHF
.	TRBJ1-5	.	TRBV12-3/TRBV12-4	TGTGCCAGCAGTGCAACCCCGAGGGGAGCGCAGCCCCAGCATTTT	CASSATPRGAQPQHF
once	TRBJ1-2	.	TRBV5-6	TGTGCCAGCAGCTTCGGGCAGGGACAAGGCTACACCTTC	CASSFGQGQGYTF
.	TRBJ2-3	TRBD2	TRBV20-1	TGCAGTGCTAGAGATCTCCTAGCGGGTCCCCCCACAGATACGCAGTATTTT	CSARDLLAGPPTDTQYF
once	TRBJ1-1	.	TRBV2	TGTGCCAGCAACCTTTACGTGAACACTGAAGCTTTCTTT	CASNLYVNTEAFF
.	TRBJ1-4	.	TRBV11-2	TGTGCCAGCAGCTGGGGGACCGCGGGCTGGAAAAAACTGTTTTTT	CASSWGTAGWKKLFF
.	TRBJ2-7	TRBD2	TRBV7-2	TGTGCCAGCAGCCGTGGGGGAGCGGGGGGGAGCTCCTACGAGCAGTACTTC	CASSRGGAGGSSYEQYF
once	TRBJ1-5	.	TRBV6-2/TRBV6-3	TGTGCCAGCAGTTCTGTTTTTGAGCCCCAGCATTTT	CASSSVFEPQHF
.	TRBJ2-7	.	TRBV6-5	TGTGCCAGCAGCCAAAGAGGGCAGAGGGGATACGAGCAGTACTTC	CASSQRGQRGYEQYF
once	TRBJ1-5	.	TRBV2	TGTGCCAGCAGTGATCCCCGGGGGGATCAGCCCCAGCATTTT	CASSDPRGDQPQHF
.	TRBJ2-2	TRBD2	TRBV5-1	TGCGCCAGCAGCTTGGGACTTAGCGGGAGCGGGGAGCTGTTTTTT	CASSLGLSGSGELFF
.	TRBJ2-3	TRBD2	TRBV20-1	TGCAGTGCTCCCCGGACTAGCGGGTCTAGCACAGATACGCAGTATTTT	CSAPRTSGSSTDTQYF
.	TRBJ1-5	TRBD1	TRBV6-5	TGTGCCAGCAGTTATGGGTTGGACAGGTTGTATAGCAATCAGCCCCAGCATTTT	CASSYGLDRLYSNQPQHF
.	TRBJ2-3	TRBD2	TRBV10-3	TGTGCCATCAGGCTAGCGGGGGGAAGCACAGATACGCAGTATTTT	CAIRLAGGSTDTQYF
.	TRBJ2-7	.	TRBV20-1	TGCAGTGCTAGCTCGGACAGAGCCTACGAGCAGTACTTC	CSASSDRAYEQYF
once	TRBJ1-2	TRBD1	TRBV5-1	TGCGCCAGCAGCTTGGGTCCAGGGGGATATGGCTACACCTTC	CASSLGPGGYGYTF
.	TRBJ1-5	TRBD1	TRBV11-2	TGTGCCAGCAGCCCCCGGACAGGTCAGCCCCAGCATTTT	CASSPRTGQPQHF
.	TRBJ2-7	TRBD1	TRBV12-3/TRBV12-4	TGTGCCAGCAGTTTCTTCGGGACAGGGTACGAGCAGTACTTC	CASSFFGTGYEQYF
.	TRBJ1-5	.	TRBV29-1	TGCAGCGTTGAAGGGGGTAGGAATCAGCCCCAGCATTTT	CSVEGGRNQPQHF
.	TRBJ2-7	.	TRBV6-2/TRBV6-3	TGTGCCAGCAGTTACCTCGGGGATGAGTACGAGCAGTACTTC	CASSYLGDEYEQYF
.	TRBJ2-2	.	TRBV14	TGTGCCAGCAGCCAAGAAAGAAGGCTAGCAGGAACCGGGGAGCTGTTTTTT	CASSQERRLAGTGELFF
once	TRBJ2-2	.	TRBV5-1	TGCGCCAGCAGCCTCCGACGGTTCGCGAACACCGGGGAGCTGTTTTTT	CASSLRRFANTGELFF
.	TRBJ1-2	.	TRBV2	TGTGCCAGCACTGGGACGGGCTATGGCTACACCTTC	CASTGTGYGYTF
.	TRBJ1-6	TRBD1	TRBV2	TGTGCCAGCAGAGGACAGGGATTAAGTTCACCCCTCCACTTT	CASRGQGLSSPLHF
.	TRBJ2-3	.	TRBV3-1	TGTGCCAGCACCGGGCGGAGCACAGATACGCAGTATTTT	CASTGRSTDTQYF
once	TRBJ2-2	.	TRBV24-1	TGTGCCACCAGTGATTGGCGTGCACCGAACACCGGGGAGCTGTTTTTT	CATSDWRAPNTGELFF
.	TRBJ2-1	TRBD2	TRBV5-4	TGTGCCAGCAGGCCGACTAGCGGCCTCTACAATGAGCAGTTCTTC	CASRPTSGLYNEQFF
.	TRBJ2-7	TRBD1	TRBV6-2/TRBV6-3	TGTGCCAGCAGTCCCCCCGGGACAGGCTCCTACGAGCAGTACTTC	CASSPPGTGSYEQYF
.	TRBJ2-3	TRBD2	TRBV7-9	TGTGCCAGCAGCTTGGACGGGGGGGATACGCAGTATTTT	CASSLDGGDTQYF
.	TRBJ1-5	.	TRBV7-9	TGTGCCAGCGGGCGAGGTTGGGAGGGAAATCAGCCCCAGCATTTT	CASGRGWEGNQPQHF
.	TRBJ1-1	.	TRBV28	TGTGCCAGCAGTCTCGAAACTGAAGCTTTCTTT	CASSLETEAFF
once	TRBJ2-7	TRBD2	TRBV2	TGTGCCAGCAGCCTTGGCGGGAGCAGGTCCTACGAGCAGTACTTC	CASSLGGSRSYEQYF
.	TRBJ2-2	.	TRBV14	TGTGCCAGCAGCCAAAATGGAGTATGGACCGGGGAGCTGTTTTTT	CASSQNGVWTGELFF
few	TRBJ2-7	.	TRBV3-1	TGTGCCAGCAGCCAACTGGCGGGGGCCCCCTACGAGCAGTACTTC	CASSQLAGAPYEQYF
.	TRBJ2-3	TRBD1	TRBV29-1	TGCAGCGTCTCCGGACAGGCCGTCGGAAGCACAGATACGCAGTATTTT	CSVSGQAVGSTDTQYF
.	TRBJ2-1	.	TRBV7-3	TGTGCCAGCAGCTTAAGGGGAAAATTTGGTAGTACGCCAAATGAGCAGTTCTTC	CASSLRGKFGSTPNEQFF
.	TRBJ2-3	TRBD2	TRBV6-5	TGTGCCAGCAGTTACTCATCTGGCGGGAGGGCCACAGATACGCAGTATTTT	CASSYSSGGRATDTQYF
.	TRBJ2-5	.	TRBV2	TGTGCATGCAGTGACGACGTCCCCGAGACCCAGTACTTC	CACSDDVPETQYF
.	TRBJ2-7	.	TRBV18	TGTGCCAGCTCCTTGGGGGATTCGATTCTGTACGAGCAGTACTTC	CASSLGDSILYEQYF
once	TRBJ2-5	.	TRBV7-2	TGTGCCAGCAGCCCCCTCGGGATGACCCAGTACTTC	CASSPLGMTQYF
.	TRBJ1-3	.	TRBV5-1	TGCGCCAGCAGCGAACCGGGCGCTGGAAACACCATATATTTT	CASSEPGAGNTIYF
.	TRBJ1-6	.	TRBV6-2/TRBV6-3	TGTGCCAGCAGCCCCATTCGCCGGGCCGCCTCACCCCTCCACTTT	CASSPIRRAASPLHF
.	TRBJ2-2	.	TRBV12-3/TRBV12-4	TGTGCCAGCCTCCCCCGGCCCACCGGGGAGCTGTTTTTT	CASLPRPTGELFF
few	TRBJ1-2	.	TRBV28	TGTGCCAGCAGTTTGAGACAGTATGGCTACACCTTC	CASSLRQYGYTF
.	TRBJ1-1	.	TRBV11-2	TGTGCCAGCAGGGAGGGGGGTGAAGCTTTCTTT	CASREGGEAFF
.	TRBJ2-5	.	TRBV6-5	TGTGCCAGCAGTTACCGCTGGAGGACACAAGAGACCCAGTACTTC	CASSYRWRTQETQYF
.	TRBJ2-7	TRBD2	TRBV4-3	TGCGCCAGCAGCCACTTTTTAGGCCGGGAGGGGATCTACGAGCAGTACTTC	CASSHFLGREGIYEQYF
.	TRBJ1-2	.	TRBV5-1	TGCGCCAGCAGCCCTCCCGGGGACGTTTGGGATGGCTACACCTTC	CASSPPGDVWDGYTF
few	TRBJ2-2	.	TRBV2	TGTGCCAGTAGCCTAGAGGGGAGGAACACCGGGGAGCTGTTTTTT	CASSLEGRNTGELFF
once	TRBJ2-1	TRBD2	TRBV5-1	TGCGCCAGCAGCCCCGGGACTAGCGGCAATGAGCAGTTCTTC	CASSPGTSGNEQFF
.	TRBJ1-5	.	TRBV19	TGTGCGGTAAGCGGGGCTCGAGGCAATCAGCCCCAGCATTTT	CAVSGARGNQPQHF
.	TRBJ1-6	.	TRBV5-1	TGCGCCAGCAGCTTGGAAGGAATGTCAGATTCACCCCTCCACTTT	CASSLEGMSDSPLHF
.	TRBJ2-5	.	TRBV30	TGTGCCTGGAGTGTACGGAAGACCCAGTACTTC	CAWSVRKTQYF
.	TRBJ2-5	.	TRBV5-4	TGTGCCAGCAGCTTGTTAGGCGGGTCGGAGACCCAGTACTTC	CASSLLGGSETQYF